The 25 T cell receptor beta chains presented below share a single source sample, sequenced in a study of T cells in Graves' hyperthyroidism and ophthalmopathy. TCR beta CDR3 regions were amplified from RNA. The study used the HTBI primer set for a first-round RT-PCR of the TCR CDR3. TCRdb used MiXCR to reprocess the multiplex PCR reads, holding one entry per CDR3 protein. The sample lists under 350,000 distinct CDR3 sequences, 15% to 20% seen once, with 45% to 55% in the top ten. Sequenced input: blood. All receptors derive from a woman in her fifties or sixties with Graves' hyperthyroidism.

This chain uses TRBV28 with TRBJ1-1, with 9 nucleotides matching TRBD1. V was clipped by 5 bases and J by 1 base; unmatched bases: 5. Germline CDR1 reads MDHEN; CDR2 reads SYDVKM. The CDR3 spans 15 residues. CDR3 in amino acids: CASSPTGQGNTEAFF. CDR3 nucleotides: TGTGCCAGCAGTCCGACGGGACAGGGGAACACTGAAGCTTTCTTT.

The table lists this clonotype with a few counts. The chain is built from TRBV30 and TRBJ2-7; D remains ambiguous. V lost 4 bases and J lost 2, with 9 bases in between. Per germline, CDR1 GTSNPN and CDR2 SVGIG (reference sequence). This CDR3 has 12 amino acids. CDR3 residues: CAWNPGTYEQYF. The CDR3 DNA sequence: TGTGCCTGGAATCCTGGTACCTACGAGCAGTACTTC.

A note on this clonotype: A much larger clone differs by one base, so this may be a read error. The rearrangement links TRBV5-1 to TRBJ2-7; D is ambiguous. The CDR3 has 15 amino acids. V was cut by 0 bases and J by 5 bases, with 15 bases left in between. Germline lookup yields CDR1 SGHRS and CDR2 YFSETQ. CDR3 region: CASSLASSEPHEQYF. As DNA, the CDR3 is TGCGCCAGCAGCTTGGCTTCTTCAGAGCCCCACGAGCAGTACTTC.

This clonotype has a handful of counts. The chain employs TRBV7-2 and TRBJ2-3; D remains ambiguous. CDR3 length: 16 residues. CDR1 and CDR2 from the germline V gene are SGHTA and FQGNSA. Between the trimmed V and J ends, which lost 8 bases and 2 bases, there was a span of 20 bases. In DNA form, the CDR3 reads TGTGCCAGCTCAGCTTTCCCCGCGGCGAACACAGATACGCAGTATTTT. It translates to CASSAFPAANTDTQYF.

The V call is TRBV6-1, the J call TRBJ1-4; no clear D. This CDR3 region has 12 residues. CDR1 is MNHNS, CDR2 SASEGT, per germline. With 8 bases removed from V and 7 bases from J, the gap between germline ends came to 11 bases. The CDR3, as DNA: TGTGCCAGCTTGCGGATGGGTGAAAAACTGTTTTTT. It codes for CASLRMGEKLFF.

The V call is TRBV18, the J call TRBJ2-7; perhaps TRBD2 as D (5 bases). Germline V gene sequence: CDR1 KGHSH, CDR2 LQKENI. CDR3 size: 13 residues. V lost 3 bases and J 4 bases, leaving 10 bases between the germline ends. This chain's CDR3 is CASSPVEDYEQYV. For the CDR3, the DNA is TGTGCCAGCTCACCTGTGGAGGATTACGAGCAGTACGTC.

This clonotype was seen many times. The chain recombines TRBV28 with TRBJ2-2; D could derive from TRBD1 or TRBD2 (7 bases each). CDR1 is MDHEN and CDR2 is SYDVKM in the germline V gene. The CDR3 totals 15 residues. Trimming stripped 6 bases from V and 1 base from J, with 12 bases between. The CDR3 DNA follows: TGTGCCAGCAGGGGGGGGACAGTGAACACCGGGGAGCTGTTTTTT. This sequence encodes CASRGGTVNTGELFF.

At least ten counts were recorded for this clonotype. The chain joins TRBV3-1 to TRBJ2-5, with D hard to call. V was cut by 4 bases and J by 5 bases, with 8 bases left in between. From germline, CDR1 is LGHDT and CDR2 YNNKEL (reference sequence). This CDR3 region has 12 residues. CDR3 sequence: CASSLTAETQYF. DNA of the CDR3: TGTGCCAGCAGCCTGACGGCGGAGACCCAGTACTTC.

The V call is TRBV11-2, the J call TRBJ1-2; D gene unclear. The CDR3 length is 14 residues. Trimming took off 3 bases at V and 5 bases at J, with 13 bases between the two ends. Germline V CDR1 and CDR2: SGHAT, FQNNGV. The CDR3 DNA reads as TGTGCCAGCAGCTTGTTGGGGAACGGGTATGGCTACACCTTC. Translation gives CASSLLGNGYGYTF.

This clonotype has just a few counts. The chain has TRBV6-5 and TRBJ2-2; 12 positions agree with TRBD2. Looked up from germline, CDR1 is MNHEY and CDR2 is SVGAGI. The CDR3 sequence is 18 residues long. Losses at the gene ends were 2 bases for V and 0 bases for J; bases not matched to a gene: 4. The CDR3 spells CASSYKGLAGPNTGELFF. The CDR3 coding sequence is TGTGCCAGCAGTTACAAAGGACTAGCGGGACCGAACACCGGGGAGCTGTTTTTT.

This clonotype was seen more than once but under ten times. Here the CDR3 DNA reads TGTGCCACCAGTGATGGTAGTGGTGAGACCCAGTACTTC. Encoded protein: CATSDGSGETQYF. The chain joins TRBV24-1 to TRBJ2-5, with D hard to call. Trimming pared 3 bases from V and 5 bases from J, leaving 9 bases between. The CDR3 has 13 amino acids. Germline CDR1 and CDR2: KGHDR and SFDVKD.

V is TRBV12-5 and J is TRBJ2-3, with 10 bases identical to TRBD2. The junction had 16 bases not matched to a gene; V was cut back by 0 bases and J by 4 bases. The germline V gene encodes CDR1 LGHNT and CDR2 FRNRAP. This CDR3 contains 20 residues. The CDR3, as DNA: TGTGCTAGTGGTTTGGTAATTTTAGGCCTAGCGGGAGACGGAGCAGATACGCAGTATTTT. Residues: CASGLVILGLAGDGADTQYF.

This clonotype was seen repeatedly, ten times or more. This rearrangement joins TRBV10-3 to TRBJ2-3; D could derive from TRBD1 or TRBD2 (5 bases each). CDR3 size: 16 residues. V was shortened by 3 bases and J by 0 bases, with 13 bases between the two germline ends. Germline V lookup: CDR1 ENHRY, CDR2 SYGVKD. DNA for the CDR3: TGTGCCATCAGTGACGGGTCGGGACCAAGCACAGATACGCAGTATTTT. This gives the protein CAISDGSGPSTDTQYF.

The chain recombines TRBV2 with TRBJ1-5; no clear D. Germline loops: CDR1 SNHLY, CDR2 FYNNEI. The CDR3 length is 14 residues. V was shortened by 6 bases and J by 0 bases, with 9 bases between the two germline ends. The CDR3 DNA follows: TGTGCCAGCAGGAGAAGAAGTAGCAATCAGCCCCAGCATTTT. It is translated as CASRRRSSNQPQHF.

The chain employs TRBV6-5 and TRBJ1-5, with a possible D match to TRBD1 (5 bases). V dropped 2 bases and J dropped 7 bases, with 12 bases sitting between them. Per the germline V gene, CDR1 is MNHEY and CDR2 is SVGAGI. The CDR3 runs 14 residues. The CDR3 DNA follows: TGTGCCAGCAGTTACAAGGACACACGACAGCCCCAGCATTTT. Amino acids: CASSYKDTRQPQHF.

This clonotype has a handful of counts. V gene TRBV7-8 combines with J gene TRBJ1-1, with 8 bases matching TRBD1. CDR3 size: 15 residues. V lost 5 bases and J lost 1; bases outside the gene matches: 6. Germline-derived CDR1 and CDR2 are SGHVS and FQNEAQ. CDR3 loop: CASSPGTGGNTEAFF. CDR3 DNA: TGTGCCAGCAGCCCCGGGACAGGAGGGAACACTGAAGCTTTCTTT.

The CDR3 nucleotides read TGCAGTGCTACCCGATTGACGTTTGGGTTAGGCACAGATACGCAGTATTTT. Its protein product is CSATRLTFGLGTDTQYF. The gene calls are TRBV20-1 and TRBJ2-3; no clear D. Deletions cut 4 bases from V and 1 base from J, with 21 bases between. Germline CDR1 and CDR2: DFQATT and SNEGSKA (reference sequence). The CDR3 contains 17 residues.

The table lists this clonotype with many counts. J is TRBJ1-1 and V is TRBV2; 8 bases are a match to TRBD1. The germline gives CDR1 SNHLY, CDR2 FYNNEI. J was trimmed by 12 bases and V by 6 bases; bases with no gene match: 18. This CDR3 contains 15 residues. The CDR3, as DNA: TGTGCCAGCAGGGGGGACAGGAACACTGAACGGGGGACTTTCTTT. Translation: CASRGDRNTERGTFF.

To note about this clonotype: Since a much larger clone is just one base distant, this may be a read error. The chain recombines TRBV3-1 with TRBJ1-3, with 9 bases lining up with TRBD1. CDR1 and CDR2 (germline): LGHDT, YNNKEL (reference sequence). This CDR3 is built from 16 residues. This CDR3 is CASSLTGGAGGNTIHF. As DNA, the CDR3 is TGTGCCAGCAGCCTCACAGGGGGCGCGGGAGGAAACACCATACATTTT.

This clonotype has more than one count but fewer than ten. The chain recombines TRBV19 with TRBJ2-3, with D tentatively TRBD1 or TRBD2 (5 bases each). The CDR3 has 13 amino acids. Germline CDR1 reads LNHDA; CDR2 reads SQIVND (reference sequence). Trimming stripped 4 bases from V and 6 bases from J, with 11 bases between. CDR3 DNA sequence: TGTGCCAGTAGTAGTGGGACCGCTGATACGCAGTATTTT. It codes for CASSSGTADTQYF.

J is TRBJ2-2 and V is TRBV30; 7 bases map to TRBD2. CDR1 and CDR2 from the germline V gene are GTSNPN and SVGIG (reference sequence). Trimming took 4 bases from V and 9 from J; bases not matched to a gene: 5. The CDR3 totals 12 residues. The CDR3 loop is CAWNPGGWELFF. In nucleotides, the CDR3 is TGTGCCTGGAACCCGGGGGGATGGGAGCTGTTTTTT. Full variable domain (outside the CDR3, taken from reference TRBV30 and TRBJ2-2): SQTIHQWPATLVQPVGSPLSLECTVEGTSNPNLYWYRQAAGRGLQLLFYSVGIGQISSEVPQNLSASRPQDRQFILSSKKLLLSDSGFYLCAWNPGGWELFFGEGSRLTVL.

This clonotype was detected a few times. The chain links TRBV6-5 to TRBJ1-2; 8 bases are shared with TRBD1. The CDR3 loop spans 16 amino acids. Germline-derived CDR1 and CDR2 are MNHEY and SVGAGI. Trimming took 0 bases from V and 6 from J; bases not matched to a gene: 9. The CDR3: CASSYSPGTGIDGYTF. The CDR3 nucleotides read TGTGCCAGCAGTTACTCCCCCGGGACAGGTATAGATGGCTACACCTTC.

CDR3 bases: TGCAGTGCTAGCCCCGGGACGGAGAGTTCCTACGAGCAGTACTTC. It is translated as CSASPGTESSYEQYF. This chain connects TRBV20-1 to TRBJ2-7; D tentatively fits TRBD1 or TRBD2 (5 bases each). The CDR3 extends over 15 amino acids. V was trimmed by 3 bases and J by 1 base, leaving 16 bases between them. From germline, CDR1 is DFQATT and CDR2 SNEGSKA (reference sequence).

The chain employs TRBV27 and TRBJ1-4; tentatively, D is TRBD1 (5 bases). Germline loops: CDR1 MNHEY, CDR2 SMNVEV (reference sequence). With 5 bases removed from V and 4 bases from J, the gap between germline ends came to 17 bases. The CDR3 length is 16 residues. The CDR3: CASSSTGPPGNEKLFF. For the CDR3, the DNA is TGTGCCAGCAGTAGTACGGGGCCTCCGGGTAATGAAAAACTGTTTTTT.

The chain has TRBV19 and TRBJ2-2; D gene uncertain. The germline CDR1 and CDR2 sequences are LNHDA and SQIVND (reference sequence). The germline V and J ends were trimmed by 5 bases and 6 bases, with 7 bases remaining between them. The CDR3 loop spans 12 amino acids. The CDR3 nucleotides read TGTGCCAGTAGTCCACCGCCCGGGGAGCTGTTTTTT. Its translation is CASSPPPGELFF.